Shown below are 7 T cell receptor beta chains from a single sample sequenced in a study of blood T cell repertoires in COVID-19. Profiling relied on immunoSEQ multiplex PCR, and the TCRdb table lists in-frame clones only, not all of them. The sample gives around 190,000 clones, less than 90% of which show up once; about 1.1% is in the top ten. Sequenced sample: peripheral blood. These receptors originate from a man aged 25 to 40 with acute or convalescent COVID-19.

CDR3 sequence: CARRSGGETGYNSPLHF. The CDR3 region has the DNA TGCGCCAGAAGGAGCGGGGGGGAGACAGGGTATAATTCACCCCTCCACTTT. The chain employs TRBV23-1 and TRBJ1-6; 7 bases agree with TRBD1. TRBV23-1 is an ORF, with its function uncertain. The CDR3 length is 17 residues. Trimming at V came to 9 bases and at J to 4 bases, leaving 15 bases not matched to a gene.

As concerns this clone: Other DNA sequences in this specimen translate into the identical CDR3. The chain couples TRBV9 to TRBJ1-5; D gene ambiguous. Germline CDR1 SGDLS, CDR2 YYNGEE. CDR3 size: 14 residues. Trimming removed 2 bases from V and 4 bases from J, with 10 bases in between. In nucleotides, the CDR3 is TGTGCCAGCAGCGTGTCGGGGTTAAATCAGCCCCAGCATTTT. Translation gives CASSVSGLNQPQHF. Full variable domain (missing parts from reference TRBV9 and TRBJ1-5): DSGVTQTPKHLITATGQRVTLRCSPRSGDLSVYWYQQSLDQGLQFLIQYYNGEERAKGNILERFSAQQFPDLHSELNLSSLELGDSALYFCASSVSGLNQPQHFGDGTRLSIL.

This chain links TRBV19 with TRBJ1-5; 9 bases align to TRBD1. The junction had 3 bases not matched to a gene; V was cut back by 5 bases and J by 1 base. In germline, CDR1 is LNHDA, CDR2 SQIVND (reference sequence). The CDR3 runs 15 residues. CDR3 loop: CASSQDRGSNQPQHF. CDR3 DNA: TGTGCCAGTAGTCAGGACAGGGGAAGCAATCAGCCCCAGCATTTT.

About this clone itself: This sample also contains other DNA sequences that code for the same CDR3. The V and J genes are TRBV27 and TRBJ1-5, with unresolved D. The V gene's germline CDR1 is MNHEY and CDR2 SMNVEV (reference sequence). The V end lost 0 bases, the J end lost 1 base, and 7 bases lay between the germline ends. The CDR3 length is 15 residues. CDR3 sequence (DNA): TGTGCCAGCAGTTTATCGGCGGGGAGCAATCAGCCCCAGCATTTT. The encoded protein is CASSLSAGSNQPQHF.

This chain links TRBV28 with TRBJ1-1, with D possibly matching TRBD1 (5 bases). The CDR3 is made up of 13 amino acids. V was clipped by 5 bases and J by 2 bases, with 9 bases between them. The germline V gene has CDR1 MDHEN and CDR2 SYDVKM. CDR3 sequence (DNA): TGTGCCAGCAGTCGACAGATTAACACTGAAGCTTTCTTT. Translated: CASSRQINTEAFF.

The chain combines TRBV5-1 with TRBJ2-7; TRBD1 matches at 8 bases. Trimming removed 0 bases from V and 7 bases from J; junction bases left unmatched: 6. CDR1 SGHRS and CDR2 YFSETQ come from the germline V gene. This CDR3 spans 14 amino acids. The CDR3 DNA reads TGCGCCAGCAGCTTGGAGACAGGGGCACGGGAGCAGTACTTC. Protein sequence: CASSLETGAREQYF.

The chain employs TRBV19 and TRBJ2-3; 13 bases are shared with TRBD2. This CDR3 comprises 15 residues. Trimming removed 5 bases from V and 6 bases from J; junction bases left unmatched: 5. Per the germline V gene, CDR1 is LNHDA and CDR2 is SQIVND (reference sequence). The CDR3 is CASSPRTSGSDTQYF. DNA for the CDR3: TGTGCCAGTAGTCCCCGGACTAGCGGGAGTGATACGCAGTATTTT.